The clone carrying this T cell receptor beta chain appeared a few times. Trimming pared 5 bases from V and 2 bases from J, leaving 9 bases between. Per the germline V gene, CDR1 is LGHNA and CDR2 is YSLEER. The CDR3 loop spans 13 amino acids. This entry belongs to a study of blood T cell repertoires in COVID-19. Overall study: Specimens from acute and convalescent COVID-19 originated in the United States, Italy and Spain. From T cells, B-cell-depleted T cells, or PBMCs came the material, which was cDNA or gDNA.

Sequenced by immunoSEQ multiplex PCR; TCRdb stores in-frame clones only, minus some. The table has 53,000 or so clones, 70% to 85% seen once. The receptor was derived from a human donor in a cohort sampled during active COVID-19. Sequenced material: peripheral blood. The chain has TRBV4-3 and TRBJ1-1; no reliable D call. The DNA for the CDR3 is TGCGCCAGCAGCGTCGGGGTAAACACTGAAGCTTTCTTT. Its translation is CASSVGVNTEAFF.